Detailed here is one T cell receptor beta chain. The data were obtained in a study of blood T cell repertoires in COVID-19. Looking at the study overall: Donors in the United States, Italy and Spain gave samples during acute or convalescent COVID-19.

Authors' analysis steps: By means of reference gene primer amplification, nucleated cell counts were estimated. Repertoires were generated with immunoSEQ multiplex PCR, while TCRdb's copy carries only in-frame clones and drops some. V and J calls and clone size follow that table, whereas D and trimming were derived from the DNA. The sample yields 190,000 or so clones, roughly 89% seen once. The CDR3 runs to 14 residues. Germline CDR1 is KGHDR and CDR2 is SFDVKD. Trimming took off 2 bases at V and 0 bases at J, with 4 bases between the two ends. The sequence derives from a woman aged 18-29 years who had recovered from COVID-19. The sample consisted of peripheral blood. The genes are TRBV24-1 and TRBJ1-3; D remains ambiguous. The CDR3 nucleotides are TGTGCCACCAGTGATTCCAGCTCTGGAAACACCATATATTTT. Its protein is CATSDSSSGNTIYF.